This passage covers 29 T cell receptor beta chains from one sample sequenced in a study of blood T cell repertoires in COVID-19. Data came from immunoSEQ multiplex PCR; TCRdb stores just in-frame clones and leaves some out. This table holds 200,000 to 300,000 clones, approximately 88% found once. Sequencing was performed on PBMCs or T cells enriched from blood (not recorded which). These receptor sequences come from a middle-aged woman with acute COVID-19.

The CDR3 region is CASSPTSGSRETQYF. The CDR3 DNA reads as TGTGCCAGCAGCCCCACTAGCGGGAGCCGGGAGACCCAGTACTTC. The genes are TRBV11-2 and TRBJ2-5; 11 bases line up with TRBD2. J was trimmed by 5 bases and V by 5 bases; bases with no gene match: 7. Germline V lookup: CDR1 SGHAT, CDR2 FQNNGV. CDR3 size: 15 residues.

This clone was picked up one time. The chain uses TRBV19 and TRBJ1-2, with 12 bases that match TRBD1. The CDR3 extends over 15 amino acids. V gave up 6 bases and J gave up 4 bases; unmatched junction bases: 6. The germline V gene encodes CDR1 LNHDA and CDR2 SQIVND (reference sequence). This CDR3 reads CASRGTGGGSYGYTF. The CDR3 DNA is TGTGCCAGTAGGGGGACAGGGGGCGGAAGCTATGGCTACACCTTC.

This chain connects TRBV7-2 to TRBJ2-1; 11 bases align to TRBD2. The germline V gene has CDR1 SGHTA and CDR2 FQGNSA. With V trimmed by 5 bases and J by 5 bases, 8 bases remained unmatched. The CDR3 consists of 16 residues. The CDR3, as DNA: TGTGCCAGCAGCCCTTACCCGGGACTAGCGGACAATGAGCAGTTCTTC. Translating gives CASSPYPGLADNEQFF.

The V call is TRBV27, the J call TRBJ2-5, with D perhaps TRBD2 (6 bases). The CDR3 contains 15 residues. The V and J ends lost 4 bases and 2 bases respectively, with 14 bases between them. Germline CDR1 reads MNHEY; CDR2 reads SMNVEV (reference sequence). The CDR3 reads CASSSEGQGQETQYF. In nucleotides, the CDR3 is TGTGCCAGCAGTTCGGAGGGGCAGGGACAAGAGACCCAGTACTTC.

The CDR3 loop is CASSPAGGYEQYF. CDR3 nucleotides: TGTGCCAGCTCACCGGCAGGGGGCTACGAGCAGTACTTC. This chain joins TRBV18 and TRBJ2-7; 7 bases map to TRBD1. Germline V gene lookup returns CDR1 KGHSH and CDR2 LQKENI. The CDR3 is 13 amino acids. V dropped 3 bases and J dropped 3; count of bases not matched to a gene: 2.

This chain joins TRBV9 and TRBJ2-5, with TRBD2 identical over 9 bases. The ends lost 4 bases at V and 5 bases at J; junction bases unmatched: 15. The CDR3 sequence is 17 residues long. Per germline, CDR1 SGDLS and CDR2 YYNGEE. CDR3 amino acids: CASSSPTGGRARETQYF. DNA of the CDR3: TGTGCCAGCAGCTCACCCACTGGCGGGAGGGCCCGGGAGACCCAGTACTTC.

The J gene is TRBJ2-3, the V gene TRBV30; 9 nucleotides match TRBD2. The CDR3 consists of 16 residues. With V trimmed by 0 bases and J by 2 bases, 6 bases remained unmatched. Germline CDR1 is GTSNPN and CDR2 is SVGIG (reference sequence). The CDR3: CAWSVGAGGITDTQYF. Here the CDR3 DNA reads TGTGCCTGGAGTGTTGGAGCGGGAGGTATCACAGATACGCAGTATTTT.

The chain couples TRBV7-9 to TRBJ2-7; D is undetermined. V lost 5 bases, J lost 1 base, and 6 bases lay in between. The CDR3 has 12 amino acids. Germline CDR1 is SEHNR and CDR2 is FQNEAQ (reference sequence). CDR3 sequence (DNA): TGTGCCAGCAGCCTCGGGTCCTACGAGCAGTACTTC. It codes for CASSLGSYEQYF.

A single count supports this clone. The chain carries TRBV5-7 and TRBJ1-5; D perhaps matches TRBD1 (5 bases). TRBV5-7 is placed among ORFs of uncertain function. V dropped 1 base and J dropped 9 bases, with 8 bases sitting between them. This CDR3 spans 12 amino acids. The CDR3 DNA reads as TGTGCCAGCAGCTTGCCCCAGGGGCCCCAGCATTTT. Residues: CASSLPQGPQHF.

The chain employs TRBV18 and TRBJ1-6, with 9 bases matching TRBD1. The germline gives CDR1 KGHSH, CDR2 LQKENI. The V and J ends lost 3 bases and 6 bases, in that order; junction bases with no gene match: 6. The CDR3 has 16 amino acids. This CDR3 reads CASSPSGTGPNSPLHF. Here the CDR3 DNA reads TGTGCCAGCTCACCTTCCGGGACAGGGCCTAATTCACCCCTCCACTTT.

The CDR3 region is CAWSKPGYGIQYF. CDR3 in DNA: TGTGCCTGGAGTAAACCGGGATATGGCATTCAGTACTTC. The rearrangement joins TRBV30 to TRBJ2-4, with D maybe TRBD2 (5 bases). Per germline, CDR1 GTSNPN and CDR2 SVGIG (reference sequence). There are 13 residues in the CDR3. The V gene lost 2 bases and the J gene lost 9 bases, with 14 bases spanning the gap. Filled out from reference TRBV30 and TRBJ2-4, the complete variable domain reads SQTIHQWPATLVQPVGSPLSLECTVEGTSNPNLYWYRQAAGRGLQLLFYSVGIGQISSEVPQNLSASRPQDRQFILSSKKLLLSDSGFYLCAWSKPGYGIQYFGAGTRLSVL.

The sample holds many counts of this clone. The chain uses TRBV5-1 and TRBJ2-7; 8 bases are a match to TRBD2. Germline loops: CDR1 SGHRS, CDR2 YFSETQ. The CDR3 consists of 14 residues. Unmatched junction bases numbered 8, after V lost 3 bases and J lost 6 bases. The DNA for the CDR3 is TGCGCCAGCAGCTGGAGGACTAGCTGGGGCGAGCAGTACTTC. Protein product: CASSWRTSWGEQYF.

The rearrangement uses TRBV9 and TRBJ2-3; 7 nucleotides line up with TRBD1. Germline V lookup: CDR1 SGDLS, CDR2 YYNGEE. After removal of 2 bases from V and 3 bases from J, the junction contained 9 bases not matched to a gene. The CDR3 length is 16 residues. The CDR3: CASSVSRDSSTDTQYF. The CDR3 DNA sequence: TGTGCCAGCAGCGTTTCACGGGACAGTAGTACAGATACGCAGTATTTT.

CDR3 in DNA: TGCGCCAGCAGAATAACTAGCGGGGACACAGATACGCAGTATTTT. Translation gives CASRITSGDTDTQYF. The chain joins TRBV5-1 to TRBJ2-3, with TRBD2 matching over 10 bases. J gave up 2 bases and V 5 bases, and 5 bases lay outside the gene matches. The CDR3 runs to 15 residues. Looked up from germline, CDR1 is SGHRS and CDR2 is YFSETQ. Based on the CDR3 plus reference TRBV5-1 and TRBJ2-3, the full variable domain is KAGVTQTPRYLIKTRGQQVTLSCSPISGHRSVSWYQQTPGQGLQFLFEYFSETQRNKGNFPGRFSGRQFSNSRSEMNVSTLELGDSALYLCASRITSGDTDTQYFGPGTRLTVL.

The sample holds a few counts of this clone. Distinct nucleotide sequences in the sample also encode this CDR3. V is TRBV24-1 and J is TRBJ2-3, with TRBD1 matching over 9 bases. The germline CDR1 and CDR2 sequences are KGHDR and SFDVKD. The V and J ends lost 6 bases and 3 bases, in that order; junction bases with no gene match: 6. CDR3 size: 15 residues. CDR3 residues: CATSPGQGRTDTQYF. CDR3 coding DNA: TGTGCCACCAGTCCCGGACAGGGGAGGACAGATACGCAGTATTTT.

J is TRBJ1-2 and V is TRBV18; D unclear. This CDR3 contains 15 residues. The germline V and J ends were trimmed by 2 bases and 0 bases, with 10 bases remaining between them. Germline CDR1 and CDR2: KGHSH and LQKENI. The chain's CDR3 is CASSPSGGPNYGYTF. For the CDR3, the DNA is TGTGCCAGCTCACCAAGTGGCGGTCCTAACTATGGCTACACCTTC.

The chain joins TRBV7-8 to TRBJ1-5; D possibly corresponds to TRBD1 (6 bases). V was clipped by 5 bases and J by 3 bases, with 26 bases between them. CDR1 and CDR2 (germline): SGHVS, FQNEAQ. The CDR3 extends over 19 amino acids. CDR3 sequence reads: CASSLTQLTGTQLNQPQHF. The CDR3 coding sequence is TGTGCCAGCAGCCTAACCCAGCTTACCGGGACACAACTCAATCAGCCCCAGCATTTT.

V is TRBV2 and J is TRBJ2-5; D gene ambiguous. V lost 1 base and J lost 4, with 7 bases in between. The germline CDR1 and CDR2 sequences are SNHLY and FYNNEI. The CDR3 has 13 residues. The CDR3 DNA follows: TGTGCCAGCAGTGAAGTATCCCCAGAGACCCAGTACTTC. It codes for CASSEVSPETQYF.

The chain carries TRBV28 and TRBJ2-7; the D is unclear. CDR1 is MDHEN, CDR2 SYDVKM, per germline. V lost 6 bases and J lost 0, with 18 bases in between. The CDR3 runs 16 residues. This CDR3 is CASRYSRVLSSYEQYF. DNA for the CDR3: TGTGCCAGCAGGTATAGCCGCGTGTTAAGCTCCTACGAGCAGTACTTC.

The chain employs TRBV15 and TRBJ2-7, with 7 bases matching TRBD2. CDR1 LNHNV and CDR2 YYDKDF come from the germline V gene (reference sequence). V dropped 4 bases and J dropped 3; count of bases not matched to a gene: 15. The CDR3 is 17 residues long. In nucleotides, the CDR3 is TGTGCCACCAGCATCCAAACGCTCCCCAGGGACTACTACGAGCAGTACGTC. This translates into CATSIQTLPRDYYEQYV.

This chain uses TRBV5-8 with TRBJ1-2; D unresolved. The CDR3 covers 15 residues. CDR1 and CDR2 (germline): SGHTS, YDEGEE. V was shortened by 4 bases and J by 0 bases, with 13 bases between the two germline ends. The CDR3 DNA follows: TGTGCCAGCAGCATTTTTGACGGAGCTAACTATGGCTACACCTTC. Its translation is CASSIFDGANYGYTF.

The chain employs TRBV7-2 and TRBJ1-6; no reliable D call. Trimming removed 1 base from V and 3 bases from J, with 4 bases in between. The CDR3 has 14 amino acids. CDR1 is SGHTA and CDR2 is FQGNSA in the germline V gene. CDR3 coding DNA: TGTGCCAGCAGCTTAGTAGTCTATAATTCACCCCTCCACTTT. Translation: CASSLVVYNSPLHF. The variable domain in full, completed from reference TRBV7-2 and TRBJ1-6, reads GAGVSQSPSNKVTEKGKDVELRCDPISGHTALYWYRQSLGQGLEFLIYFQGNSAPDKSGLPSDRFSAERTGGSVSTLTIQRTQQEDSAVYLCASSLVVYNSPLHFGNGTRLTVT.

This rearrangement joins TRBV4-1 to TRBJ2-1; TRBD2 aligns across 8 bases. Trimming at V came to 5 bases and at J to 5 bases, leaving 17 bases not matched to a gene. CDR1 MGHRA and CDR2 YSYEKL come from the germline V gene. The CDR3 has 18 amino acids. The CDR3 sequence: CASSSPPRRVAGNNEQFF. The CDR3 DNA reads as TGCGCCAGCAGCTCCCCCCCAAGAAGGGTAGCGGGGAACAATGAGCAGTTCTTC.

This CDR3 is CASSPGLAVYNEQFF. CDR3 in DNA: TGCGCCAGCAGCCCGGGACTAGCGGTCTACAATGAGCAGTTCTTC. The rearrangement joins TRBV5-1 to TRBJ2-1, with TRBD2 matching 11 bases. Germline lookup yields CDR1 SGHRS and CDR2 YFSETQ. This CDR3 region has 15 residues. The V gene end was trimmed by 4 bases and the J gene end by 3 bases; junction bases not matched to a gene: 3. Drawing the rest from reference TRBV5-1 and TRBJ2-1, the complete variable domain is KAGVTQTPRYLIKTRGQQVTLSCSPISGHRSVSWYQQTPGQGLQFLFEYFSETQRNKGNFPGRFSGRQFSNSRSEMNVSTLELGDSALYLCASSPGLAVYNEQFFGPGTRLTVL.

V and J are TRBV7-2 and TRBJ2-2; D is unresolved. Trimming stripped 1 base from V and 6 bases from J, with 6 bases between. Germline CDR1 SGHTA, CDR2 FQGNSA. The CDR3 covers 13 residues. The CDR3 nucleotides are TGTGCCAGCAGCTTAGTTCTACCCGGGGAGCTGTTTTTT. Translated, it gives CASSLVLPGELFF. Combining the CDR3 with reference TRBV7-2 and TRBJ2-2 gives the whole variable domain GAGVSQSPSNKVTEKGKDVELRCDPISGHTALYWYRQSLGQGLEFLIYFQGNSAPDKSGLPSDRFSAERTGGSVSTLTIQRTQQEDSAVYLCASSLVLPGELFFGEGSRLTVL.

The rearrangement uses TRBV10-2 and TRBJ2-3, with D perhaps TRBD2 (5 bases). The germline V and J ends were trimmed by 8 bases and 0 bases, with 12 bases remaining between them. Germline values: CDR1 WSHSY, CDR2 SAAADI. The length of the CDR3 is 14 residues. CDR3 sequence: CASVGVASTDTQYF. The CDR3 DNA is TGCGCCAGCGTCGGGGTAGCCAGCACAGATACGCAGTATTTT.

The CDR3 nucleotides are TGTGCCAGCAGTGAAGGGGGGGTCCAAGAGACCCAGTACTTC. Translation: CASSEGGVQETQYF. V is TRBV6-1 and J is TRBJ2-5, with D tentatively TRBD2 (6 bases). V was pared by 1 base and J by 1 base, with 7 bases between. This CDR3 comprises 14 residues. Germline V gene data show CDR1 as MNHNS and CDR2 as SASEGT.

This sequence joins TRBV27 and TRBJ1-6; possible D gene TRBD1, 6 bases. The V and J ends lost 3 bases and 10 bases respectively, with 19 bases between them. Germline CDR1 is MNHEY and CDR2 is SMNVEV (reference sequence). The CDR3 is made up of 16 amino acids. The CDR3 is CASSLGVGQFRSPLHF. CDR3 nucleotide sequence: TGTGCCAGCAGTTTGGGGGTCGGACAGTTCCGATCACCCCTCCACTTT.

The count of this clone is one. The V gene is TRBV5-4, the J gene TRBJ2-1; TRBD2 matches at 7 bases. CDR3 length: 14 residues. J lost 4 bases, V lost 4 bases, and 5 bases had no gene match. Germline V CDR1 and CDR2: SGHNT, YYREEE (reference sequence). The chain's CDR3 is CASSASGHYNEQFF. CDR3 DNA: TGTGCCAGCAGCGCTAGCGGCCATTACAATGAGCAGTTCTTC.